This T cell receptor (beta chain) was sequenced for a study of PD-L1 blockade in urothelial cancer. The overall study: Atezolizumab, begun by patients at some point between 2013 and 2014, was given at 1,200 mg intravenously every 3 weeks. Patients with male sex and bladder-origin urothelial cancer accounted for twenty-five of 29 enrolled. Patients arrived having already received 0 to 3 prior chemotherapy regimens. Per blood sample, T cells had a median of 141,255.

The V gene's germline CDR1 is MNHNS and CDR2 SASEGT. The CDR3 length is 15 residues. The germline V and J ends were trimmed by 6 bases and 1 base, with 12 bases remaining between them. Assay used: immunoSEQ multiplex PCR; TCRdb lists only in-frame clones, some missing. The top ten hold around 1% of the sample, which has some 90,000 clones, roughly nine tenths seen once. Time point in this sample: pretreatment peripheral blood. The origin of this receptor is a woman aged 80 or over with urothelial cancer. The starting material was PBMCs, obtained around atezolizumab (anti-PD-L1) treatment. This rearrangement joins TRBV6-1 to TRBJ2-2, with D perhaps matching TRBD1 (5 bases). As DNA, the CDR3 is TGTGCCAGCAGCGAACTAACAGGGAACACCGGGGAGCTGTTTTTT. Protein product: CASSELTGNTGELFF.